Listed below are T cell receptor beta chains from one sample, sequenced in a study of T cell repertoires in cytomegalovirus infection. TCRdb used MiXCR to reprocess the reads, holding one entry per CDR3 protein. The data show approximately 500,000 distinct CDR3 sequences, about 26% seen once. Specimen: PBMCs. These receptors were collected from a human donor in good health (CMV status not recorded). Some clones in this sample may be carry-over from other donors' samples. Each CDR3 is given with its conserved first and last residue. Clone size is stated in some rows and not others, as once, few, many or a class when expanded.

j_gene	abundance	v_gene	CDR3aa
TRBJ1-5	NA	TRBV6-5	CASRLTGGGQPQHF
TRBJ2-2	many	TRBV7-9	CASSLAAASGNTGELFF
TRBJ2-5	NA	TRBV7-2	CASSLDRGGRTQYF
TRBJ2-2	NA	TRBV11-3	CASSSHRETGELFF
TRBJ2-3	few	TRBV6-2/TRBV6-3	CASTNSRDTQYF
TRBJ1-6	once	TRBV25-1	CATQGHLRNSPLHF
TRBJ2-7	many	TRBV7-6	CASSLESGPNYEQYF
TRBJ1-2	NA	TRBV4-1	CASSQEPRGGIGGYTF
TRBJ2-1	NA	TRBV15	CATSRDGLAVYNEQFF
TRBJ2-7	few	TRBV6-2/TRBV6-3	CASSFSGATYEQYF
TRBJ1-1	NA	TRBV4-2	CASSQGRGITEAFF
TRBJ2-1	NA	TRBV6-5	CASSYADSYNEQFF
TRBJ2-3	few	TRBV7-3	CASSLGHLAETDTQYF
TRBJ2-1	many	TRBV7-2	CASSTTSGSSYNEQFF
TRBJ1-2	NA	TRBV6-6	CASSYRVNLDGYTF
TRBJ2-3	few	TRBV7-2	CASSAPLVARHTDTQYF
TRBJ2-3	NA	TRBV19	CASTSGQGADTQYF
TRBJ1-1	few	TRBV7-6	CASSSYRGRGTEAFF
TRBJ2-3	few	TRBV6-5	CASRGSGDTQYF
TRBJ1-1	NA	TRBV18	CASSPSVGGTEAFF
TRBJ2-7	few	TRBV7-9	CASSLMGQGNEQYF
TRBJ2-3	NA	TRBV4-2	CASSEAGGGMDTQYF
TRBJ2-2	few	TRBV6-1	CASTALRTSGRYDGELFF
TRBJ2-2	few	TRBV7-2	CASSFRGHLNTGELFF